This TCR beta chain was captured by sequencing in a study of fetal regulatory T cell absence and autoimmunity (dated by TCRdb to the late 2010s). A note on the overall study: Autoimmunity of the exocrine pancreas was seen in the IPEX patients even though clinical diabetes was absent.

This clone appeared a few times. Its recognized antigen is unknown. Base-call qualities are not available, and no considerably larger clone is one nucleotide away. Results and caveats for the whole study, not just this receptor: Significant oligoclonal enrichment of the TCR compartment was observed in pancreas versus cord blood, with some top clones enriched more than 80-fold. The oligoclonal enrichment was interpreted as supporting antigen-driven autoimmunity in the pancreas before birth in IPEX syndrome. TRB gene family usage was found to be broadly similar between cord blood and pancreas and to resemble published neonatal and adult repertoires.

On the immunoSEQ human TCRbeta survey platform, TCRbeta CDR3 regions were amplified and barcoded with a two-step multiplex PCR. Illumina instruments were used to sequence the libraries, and IgH from the same samples was sequenced in parallel. Concerning the study's data processing: To remove PCR and sequencing errors, raw reads were filtered against IMGT V, D, J definitions and grouped with a nearest-neighbor algorithm. A clone was defined as an identical nucleotide sequence, and differential abundance between tissues was tested with a Fisher exact test for each clone using a pFDR threshold of p<0.01. Clones with frequencies too low for statistical inference were excluded by a minimum inclusion filter of 10 in either sample. The immunoSEQ Analyzer was used for pairwise clonal comparisons, while IMGT tools were used to assess gene family usage. TCRdb provides this immuneACCESS table in a form limited to in-frame rearrangements. Some clones are lacking; in checked studies, under half of them reflect an unresolved V gene, and why the rest are absent is not known. The D gene and trimming were derived from the DNA, and the V and J assignments and clone size from that table. For this sample there are about 95,000 clones; roughly 70% appear just once. Roughly 2% of the sample belongs to the ten largest clones.

For repertoire sequencing, genomic DNA was processed from frozen pancreas tissue. Genomic DNA, roughly 1.7-3.4 ug, was extracted from umbilical cord blood or frozen pancreas using the DNeasy Blood and Tissue Kit. Sequenced material: pancreas tissue. This receptor was identified in a male donor with IPEX syndrome.

The DNA is TGTGCCACGGGACCGGGGAATTTTCCTTACGAGCAGTACTTC. This yields the protein CATGPGNFPYEQYF. The sequence links TRBV10-3 to TRBJ2-7; the D match is possibly TRBD1 or TRBD2, with 5 bases aligned in each. CDR1 and CDR2 are drawn from the germline V gene: ENHRY, SYGVKD. The CDR3 goes from the cysteine to the phenylalanine over 14 residues. Only the CDR3 region is kept as DNA, spanning 42 bases read in frame from base 1. Relative to germline, V is 10 bases shorter and J is 4 bases shorter, with 20 bases between their ends.